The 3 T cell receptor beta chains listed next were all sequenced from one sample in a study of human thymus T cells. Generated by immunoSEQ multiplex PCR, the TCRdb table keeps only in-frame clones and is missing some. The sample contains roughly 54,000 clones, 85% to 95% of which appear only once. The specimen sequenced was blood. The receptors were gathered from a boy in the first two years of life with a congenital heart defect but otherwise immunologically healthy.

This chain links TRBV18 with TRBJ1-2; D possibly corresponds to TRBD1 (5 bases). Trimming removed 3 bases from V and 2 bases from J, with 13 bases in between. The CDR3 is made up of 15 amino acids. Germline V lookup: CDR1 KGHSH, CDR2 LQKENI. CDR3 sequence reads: CASSPGEGWNYGYTF. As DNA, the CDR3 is TGTGCCAGCTCACCGGGGGAAGGGTGGAACTATGGCTACACCTTC.

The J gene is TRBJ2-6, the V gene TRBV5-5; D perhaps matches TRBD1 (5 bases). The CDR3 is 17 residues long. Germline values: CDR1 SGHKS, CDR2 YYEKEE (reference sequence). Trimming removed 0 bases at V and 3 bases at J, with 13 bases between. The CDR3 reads CASSLVPGWNGANVLTF. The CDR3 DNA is TGTGCCAGCAGCTTGGTTCCAGGGTGGAATGGGGCCAACGTCCTGACTTTC.

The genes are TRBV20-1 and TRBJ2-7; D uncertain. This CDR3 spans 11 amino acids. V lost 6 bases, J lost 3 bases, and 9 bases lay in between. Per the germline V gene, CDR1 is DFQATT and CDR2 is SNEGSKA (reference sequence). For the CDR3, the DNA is TGCAGTGCCCTCCGGGTCTACGAGCAGTACTTC. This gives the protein CSALRVYEQYF.